The rows below give T cell receptor beta chains drawn from one sample of a study of blood T cell repertoires in COVID-19. Only in-frame clones appear in the TCRdb table, and some are missing; sequencing was by immunoSEQ multiplex PCR. The data hold under 450,000 clones, with more than 85% observed a single time. Sequences were obtained from PBMCs or T cells enriched from blood (not recorded which). Receptors originate from a woman in her thirties or forties who had been exposed to COVID-19. Each CDR3 is given with its conserved first and last residue. The D gene is left open where the match is weak. Expanded clones get a size class; other rows say once, few or many, or leave the size out.

CDR3 protein: CASSEVGVDSPLHF
CDR3 DNA: TGTGCCAGCAGTGAGGTAGGGGTGGATTCACCCCTCCACTTT
CDR3 length: 14
J gene: TRBJ1-6
D gene: -
V gene: TRBV25-1
clone size: once

CDR3 protein: CASSRVVGGNEQFF
CDR3 DNA: TGTGCCAGCAGCCGCGTGGTGGGGGGGAATGAGCAGTTCTTC
CDR3 length: 14
J gene: TRBJ2-1
D gene: TRBD2
V gene: TRBV7-6
clone size: -

CDR3 protein: CASSPGRGNTIYF
CDR3 DNA: TGTGCCAGCAGCCCTGGGAGGGGAAACACCATATATTTT
CDR3 length: 13
J gene: TRBJ1-3
D gene: -
V gene: TRBV7-2
clone size: -

CDR3 protein: CASRTTDLNTEAFF
CDR3 DNA: TGTGCCAGCAGGACGACAGATTTGAACACTGAAGCTTTCTTT
CDR3 length: 14
J gene: TRBJ1-1
D gene: -
V gene: TRBV2
clone size: -

CDR3 protein: CASSLLAAEVNEQFF
CDR3 DNA: TGTGCCAGCAGTTTACTAGCCGCCGAGGTCAATGAGCAGTTCTTC
CDR3 length: 15
J gene: TRBJ2-1
D gene: -
V gene: TRBV27
clone size: -

CDR3 protein: CATSDPTSGIVDEQFF
CDR3 DNA: TGTGCCACCAGTGATCCAACTAGCGGGATAGTGGATGAGCAGTTCTTC
CDR3 length: 16
J gene: TRBJ2-1
D gene: TRBD2
V gene: TRBV24-1
clone size: -

CDR3 protein: CAWSRQHTGELFF
CDR3 DNA: TGTGCCTGGAGTAGACAGCACACCGGGGAGCTGTTTTTT
CDR3 length: 13
J gene: TRBJ2-2
D gene: -
V gene: TRBV30
clone size: -

CDR3 protein: CASSPMRWTGDPNTEAFF
CDR3 DNA: TGTGCCAGCAGTCCCATGCGGTGGACAGGGGATCCGAACACTGAAGCTTTCTTT
CDR3 length: 18
J gene: TRBJ1-1
D gene: TRBD1
V gene: TRBV11-2
clone size: -

CDR3 protein: CASSDRGYGYTF
CDR3 DNA: TGTGCCAGCAGTGACAGGGGCTATGGCTACACCTTC
CDR3 length: 12
J gene: TRBJ1-2
D gene: TRBD1
V gene: TRBV12-3/TRBV12-4
clone size: -

CDR3 protein: CASRAGNSNQPQHF
CDR3 DNA: TGTGCCAGCAGGGCGGGAAACAGCAATCAGCCCCAGCATTTT
CDR3 length: 14
J gene: TRBJ1-5
D gene: -
V gene: TRBV3-1/TRBV3-2
clone size: -

CDR3 protein: CASSPGLVTDTQYF
CDR3 DNA: TGTGCCAGCTCACCGGGACTAGTCACAGATACGCAGTATTTT
CDR3 length: 14
J gene: TRBJ2-3
D gene: TRBD2
V gene: TRBV18
clone size: -

CDR3 protein: CSVLGNTIYF
CDR3 DNA: TGCAGTGTTCTAGGAAACACCATATATTTT
CDR3 length: 10
J gene: TRBJ1-3
D gene: -
V gene: TRBV20-1
clone size: -

CDR3 protein: CASSQARGRGQVNTGELFF
CDR3 DNA: TGTGCCAGCAGCCAAGCCCGCGGCAGGGGGCAGGTAAACACCGGGGAGCTGTTTTTT
CDR3 length: 19
J gene: TRBJ2-2
D gene: TRBD1
V gene: TRBV4-2
clone size: -

CDR3 protein: CASRLAGRSYEQYF
CDR3 DNA: TGTGCCAGCCGGTTGGCAGGGAGGTCCTACGAGCAGTACTTC
CDR3 length: 14
J gene: TRBJ2-7
D gene: -
V gene: TRBV6-5
clone size: -

CDR3 protein: CASSLTSGGGNTIYF
CDR3 DNA: TGCGCCAGCAGCTTGACATCAGGGGGCGGAAACACCATATATTTT
CDR3 length: 15
J gene: TRBJ1-3
D gene: TRBD1
V gene: TRBV5-1
clone size: -

CDR3 protein: CASRPWDRGEQPQHF
CDR3 DNA: TGTGCCAGCCGACCTTGGGACAGGGGGGAGCAGCCCCAGCATTTT
CDR3 length: 15
J gene: TRBJ1-5
D gene: TRBD1
V gene: TRBV6-5
clone size: -

CDR3 protein: CASRTGQINQPQHF
CDR3 DNA: TGTGCCAGTAGAACGGGACAGATCAATCAGCCCCAGCATTTT
CDR3 length: 14
J gene: TRBJ1-5
D gene: TRBD1
V gene: TRBV19
clone size: -

CDR3 protein: CASSPDFLNRVTEAFF
CDR3 DNA: TGTGCCAGCAGTCCAGACTTCCTTAACAGGGTCACTGAAGCTTTCTTT
CDR3 length: 16
J gene: TRBJ1-1
D gene: -
V gene: TRBV2
clone size: -

CDR3 protein: CASNRDIRDEAFF
CDR3 DNA: TGTGCCAGTAACAGGGATATACGCGATGAAGCTTTCTTT
CDR3 length: 13
J gene: TRBJ1-1
D gene: -
V gene: TRBV21-1
clone size: -

CDR3 protein: CATSDPLVVGPQHF
CDR3 DNA: TGTGCCACCAGTGACCCGCTGGTGGTCGGGCCCCAGCATTTT
CDR3 length: 14
J gene: TRBJ1-5
D gene: -
V gene: TRBV24-1
clone size: few

CDR3 protein: CASSPVQGAAGAFF
CDR3 DNA: TGTGCCAGCAGCCCAGTCCAGGGGGCAGCGGGAGCTTTCTTT
CDR3 length: 14
J gene: TRBJ1-1
D gene: TRBD1
V gene: TRBV7-9
clone size: -

CDR3 protein: CASSSGQAHTEAFF
CDR3 DNA: TGTGCCAGCAGCTCAGGACAGGCTCACACTGAAGCTTTCTTT
CDR3 length: 14
J gene: TRBJ1-1
D gene: TRBD1
V gene: TRBV7-2
clone size: -

CDR3 protein: CATTSAGAGYEQYF
CDR3 DNA: TGTGCCACCACCTCGGCGGGGGCCGGCTACGAGCAGTACTTC
CDR3 length: 14
J gene: TRBJ2-7
D gene: -
V gene: TRBV7-9
clone size: few

CDR3 protein: CASSQEGGSPETQYF
CDR3 DNA: TGCGCCAGCAGCCAAGAAGGCGGGAGTCCGGAGACCCAGTACTTC
CDR3 length: 15
J gene: TRBJ2-5
D gene: TRBD2
V gene: TRBV4-3
clone size: few

CDR3 protein: CASSQQGGYGYTF
CDR3 DNA: TGTGCCAGCAGTCAACAGGGGGGCTATGGCTACACCTTC
CDR3 length: 13
J gene: TRBJ1-2
D gene: TRBD1
V gene: TRBV7-3
clone size: -

CDR3 protein: CASSSDREPSYEQYF
CDR3 DNA: TGTGCCAGCAGCTCAGACAGGGAACCGTCCTACGAGCAGTACTTC
CDR3 length: 15
J gene: TRBJ2-7
D gene: TRBD1
V gene: TRBV14
clone size: few

CDR3 protein: CASRKDRVETQYF
CDR3 DNA: TGTGCCAGCAGGAAGGACAGGGTAGAGACCCAGTACTTC
CDR3 length: 13
J gene: TRBJ2-5
D gene: TRBD1
V gene: TRBV6-5
clone size: -

CDR3 protein: CASSYPQTGNTIYF
CDR3 DNA: TGTGCCAGCAGTTACCCACAAACTGGAAACACCATATATTTT
CDR3 length: 14
J gene: TRBJ1-3
D gene: -
V gene: TRBV6-2/TRBV6-3
clone size: -

CDR3 protein: CASRGGQNTEAFF
CDR3 DNA: TGTGCCAGCAGAGGCGGACAGAACACTGAAGCTTTCTTT
CDR3 length: 13
J gene: TRBJ1-1
D gene: -
V gene: TRBV6-4
clone size: -

CDR3 protein: CASGGGKDQPQHF
CDR3 DNA: TGCGCCAGCGGAGGGGGCAAGGATCAGCCCCAGCATTTT
CDR3 length: 13
J gene: TRBJ1-5
D gene: TRBD1
V gene: TRBV10-2
clone size: -

CDR3 protein: CATQREGKQFF
CDR3 DNA: TGTGCCACGCAGCGGGAGGGAAAGCAGTTCTTC
CDR3 length: 11
J gene: TRBJ2-1
D gene: TRBD2
V gene: TRBV24-1
clone size: -

CDR3 protein: CASTKRGQGAFGYGYTF
CDR3 DNA: TGTGCCAGTACTAAACGGGGACAGGGGGCTTTTGGCTATGGCTACACCTTC
CDR3 length: 17
J gene: TRBJ1-2
D gene: TRBD1
V gene: TRBV19
clone size: -

CDR3 protein: CAWSRQGYTYEQYF
CDR3 DNA: TGTGCCTGGAGTCGACAGGGGTACACCTACGAGCAGTACTTC
CDR3 length: 14
J gene: TRBJ2-7
D gene: TRBD1
V gene: TRBV30
clone size: -

CDR3 protein: CASSKDRGQDGYTF
CDR3 DNA: TGTGCCAGCAGTAAGGACAGGGGCCAAGATGGCTACACCTTC
CDR3 length: 14
J gene: TRBJ1-2
D gene: TRBD1
V gene: TRBV7-9
clone size: -

CDR3 protein: CASSPDRGPGNTIYF
CDR3 DNA: TGTGCCAGCAGCCCCGACAGGGGGCCTGGAAACACCATATATTTT
CDR3 length: 15
J gene: TRBJ1-3
D gene: TRBD1
V gene: TRBV11-2
clone size: -

CDR3 protein: CASSPLGRGNQPQHF
CDR3 DNA: TGTGCCAGCAGTCCCCTAGGTAGAGGCAATCAGCCCCAGCATTTT
CDR3 length: 15
J gene: TRBJ1-5
D gene: -
V gene: TRBV6-2/TRBV6-3
clone size: -

CDR3 protein: CASSQAAGGYTF
CDR3 DNA: TGTGCCAGCAGCCAGGCGGCTGGGGGCTACACCTTC
CDR3 length: 12
J gene: TRBJ1-2
D gene: -
V gene: TRBV3-1/TRBV3-2
clone size: -

CDR3 protein: CASSRGFGDSYNEQFF
CDR3 DNA: TGTGCCAGTAGTAGGGGTTTCGGGGACTCCTACAATGAGCAGTTCTTC
CDR3 length: 16
J gene: TRBJ2-1
D gene: -
V gene: TRBV19
clone size: -

CDR3 protein: CASSSSSNQPQHF
CDR3 DNA: TGTGCCAGTAGTTCCTCGTCGAATCAGCCCCAGCATTTT
CDR3 length: 13
J gene: TRBJ1-5
D gene: -
V gene: TRBV19
clone size: -

CDR3 protein: CASGGGLAGDTDTQYF
CDR3 DNA: TGTGCTAGTGGCGGCGGGCTAGCGGGAGACACAGATACGCAGTATTTT
CDR3 length: 16
J gene: TRBJ2-3
D gene: TRBD2
V gene: TRBV12-5
clone size: -

CDR3 protein: CASSSGQRSTEAFF
CDR3 DNA: TGCGCCAGCAGCTCGGGACAGCGGAGCACTGAAGCTTTCTTT
CDR3 length: 14
J gene: TRBJ1-1
D gene: TRBD1
V gene: TRBV5-1
clone size: -

CDR3 protein: CAIREYSGNTIYF
CDR3 DNA: TGTGCCATCCGTGAGTACTCTGGAAACACCATATATTTT
CDR3 length: 13
J gene: TRBJ1-3
D gene: -
V gene: TRBV28
clone size: -

CDR3 protein: CAAQGLSDTQYF
CDR3 DNA: TGTGCCGCGCAGGGTCTCTCAGATACGCAGTATTTT
CDR3 length: 12
J gene: TRBJ2-3
D gene: -
V gene: TRBV2
clone size: -

CDR3 protein: CASSEEGGYDEAFF
CDR3 DNA: TGTGCCAGCAGTGAAGAAGGAGGGTACGATGAAGCTTTCTTT
CDR3 length: 14
J gene: TRBJ1-1
D gene: -
V gene: TRBV2
clone size: -

CDR3 protein: CASSYESSGNTIYF
CDR3 DNA: TGTGCCAGCAGTTATGAGAGCTCTGGAAACACCATATATTTT
CDR3 length: 14
J gene: TRBJ1-3
D gene: -
V gene: TRBV6-5
clone size: -

CDR3 protein: CASRAPQGKAFF
CDR3 DNA: TGTGCCAGCAGGGCCCCCCAGGGGAAAGCTTTCTTT
CDR3 length: 12
J gene: TRBJ1-1
D gene: -
V gene: TRBV6-5
clone size: -

CDR3 protein: CASSPGQGLTGELFF
CDR3 DNA: TGTGCCAGCAGCCCGGGACAGGGTTTGACTGGGGAGCTGTTTTTT
CDR3 length: 15
J gene: TRBJ2-2
D gene: TRBD1
V gene: TRBV2
clone size: -

CDR3 protein: CASSEREGQPQHF
CDR3 DNA: TGTGCCAGCAGTGAGAGAGAGGGCCAGCCCCAGCATTTT
CDR3 length: 13
J gene: TRBJ1-5
D gene: -
V gene: TRBV6-1
clone size: -

CDR3 protein: CASSSLPQILMNTGELFF
CDR3 DNA: TGCGCCAGCAGCTCGTTACCACAGATATTGATGAACACCGGGGAGCTGTTTTTT
CDR3 length: 18
J gene: TRBJ2-2
D gene: -
V gene: TRBV5-1
clone size: -

CDR3 protein: CASSLAGGTNEQFF
CDR3 DNA: TGTGCCAGCAGCTTAGCGGGAGGCACCAATGAGCAGTTCTTC
CDR3 length: 14
J gene: TRBJ2-1
D gene: -
V gene: TRBV7-9
clone size: -

CDR3 protein: CAWSSAQHNSPLHF
CDR3 DNA: TGTGCCTGGAGTTCTGCACAGCATAATTCACCCCTCCACTTT
CDR3 length: 14
J gene: TRBJ1-6
D gene: -
V gene: TRBV30
clone size: -

CDR3 protein: CASSMTGGSYGYTF
CDR3 DNA: TGTGCCAGTAGTATGACAGGGGGTAGCTATGGCTACACCTTC
CDR3 length: 14
J gene: TRBJ1-2
D gene: TRBD1
V gene: TRBV19
clone size: once

CDR3 protein: CASSLGQGGGYTF
CDR3 DNA: TGTGCCAGCAGCTTGGGACAGGGAGGAGGCTACACCTTC
CDR3 length: 13
J gene: TRBJ1-2
D gene: TRBD1
V gene: TRBV7-6
clone size: -

CDR3 protein: CASSQVEDTLYNEQFF
CDR3 DNA: TGCGCCAGCAGCCAAGTAGAGGACACACTATACAATGAGCAGTTCTTC
CDR3 length: 16
J gene: TRBJ2-1
D gene: -
V gene: TRBV4-3
clone size: once

CDR3 protein: CAWSEGTGGPGANVLTF
CDR3 DNA: TGTGCCTGGAGTGAGGGGACAGGGGGGCCTGGGGCCAACGTCCTGACTTTC
CDR3 length: 17
J gene: TRBJ2-6
D gene: TRBD1
V gene: TRBV30
clone size: -

CDR3 protein: CASSQGQAGLGYTF
CDR3 DNA: TGTGCCAGCAGCCAAGGTCAGGCAGGGCTGGGCTACACCTTC
CDR3 length: 14
J gene: TRBJ1-2
D gene: -
V gene: TRBV3-1/TRBV3-2
clone size: -

CDR3 protein: CASSFRSRNTEAFF
CDR3 DNA: TGTGCCAGCAGCTTCCGGTCCCGCAACACTGAAGCTTTCTTT
CDR3 length: 14
J gene: TRBJ1-1
D gene: -
V gene: TRBV5-4
clone size: -